This section outlines one T cell receptor beta chain sequence together with its context. Its target antigen remains unknown. Per-base quality was not reported, and no clone a single base away is much larger than it. These data come from a study of blood T cell repertoires in COVID-19 (dated by TCRdb to the early 2020s). Background for the entire study: Samples covering the acute and convalescent phases of COVID-19 were provided by collaborators in the United States, Italy and Spain. Samples were obtained from the ongoing ImmuneRACE study (first 160 participants) and from 1,254 subjects provided by 6 global collaborators. The repertoires were made available in a free public database intended to serve as a resource for research on the immune response to SARS-CoV-2. HLA class I and class II types, where available, came from metadata supplied by the sample provider rather than from assay-based typing. Nearly every sample came with metadata listing a de-identified subject ID, COVID-19 status, age in years and sex. The dataset comprised deeply sampled blood TCRbeta repertoires from subjects exposed to, actively infected with, or recovered from COVID-19. The material from the prospective study consisted of cDNA or gDNA derived from T cells, B-cell-depleted T cells, or PBMCs. What the work shows at the level of the full study, not this receptor alone: How much clinical and demographic metadata was included differed by source and by participant, and the metadata was provided uncurated.

The CDR3 goes from the cysteine to the phenylalanine over 15 residues. Just the 45-base CDR3 DNA is kept, in frame starting at base 1. CDR1 and CDR2 are drawn from the germline V gene (reference sequence): MNHEY, SMNVEV. V is pruned by 2 bases and J by 8 bases, leaving 10 bases of the junction without a gene match. The collaborating institutions used their own protocols to collect whole blood in K2EDTA tubes. For TCRbeta analysis, collaborators shipped samples as frozen whole blood, isolated PBMCs, or DNA extracted from either of those sample types. The immunoSEQ Assay, a bias-controlled multiplex PCR, was used to amplify TCRbeta CDR3 regions from genomic DNA. The authors' pipeline ran thus. The number of nucleated cells in each sample was estimated from the amplification of reference gene primers within the assay. To quantify the absolute abundance of each unique TCRbeta CDR3 rearrangement, sequence reads were collapsed and filtered. For each sample, productive Simpson clonality was calculated as the square root of Simpson's diversity index across productive rearrangements. Held by TCRdb, this immuneACCESS table contains in-frame sequences only and omits some clones. Under half of the omission traces to an unresolved V gene where checked; the cause of the rest is unknown. V and J calls and clone size come straight from that table; D and trimming were deduced from the DNA. The sample contains 45,000 to 65,000 clones, more than 80% of them found a single time. The ten largest clonotypes hold 5.3% of the sample.

Source material: peripheral blood. The chain joins TRBV27 to TRBJ1-2; 8 bases in between match TRBD1. The clonotype originates from a woman aged 55-70 years with acute or convalescent COVID-19. This receptor has the CDR3 CASSLVPDRVGGYTF. The DNA is as follows: TGTGCCAGCAGTTTAGTCCCGGACAGGGTAGGGGGCTACACCTTC.